This T cell receptor beta chain emerged from a study of circulating and synovial CD4+ cells in juvenile arthritis. Produced via immunoSEQ multiplex PCR; TCRdb's table is partial and in-frame only. The profile covers about 35,000 clones, with nearly 95% appearing a single time and roughly 0.17% taken by the ten largest. Patients with active juvenile idiopathic arthritis donated these samples. CDR1 is SGDLS, CDR2 YYNGEE, per germline. This CDR3 is 15 amino acids long. The germline V and J ends were trimmed by 4 bases and 0 bases, with 11 bases remaining between them. General study findings and limits: Overlap with synovium rose as more T cells were sequenced.

Notes on this clone: Its antigen is currently unknown.

Sample: CD4+ T cells from blood. The gene calls are TRBV9 and TRBJ2-1; maybe TRBD1 (6 bases). This TCR came from a human donor with juvenile idiopathic arthritis. The CDR3 nucleotides read TGTGCCAGCAGCATTCACAGGGACTCCTACAATGAGCAGTTCTTC. It translates to CASSIHRDSYNEQFF.